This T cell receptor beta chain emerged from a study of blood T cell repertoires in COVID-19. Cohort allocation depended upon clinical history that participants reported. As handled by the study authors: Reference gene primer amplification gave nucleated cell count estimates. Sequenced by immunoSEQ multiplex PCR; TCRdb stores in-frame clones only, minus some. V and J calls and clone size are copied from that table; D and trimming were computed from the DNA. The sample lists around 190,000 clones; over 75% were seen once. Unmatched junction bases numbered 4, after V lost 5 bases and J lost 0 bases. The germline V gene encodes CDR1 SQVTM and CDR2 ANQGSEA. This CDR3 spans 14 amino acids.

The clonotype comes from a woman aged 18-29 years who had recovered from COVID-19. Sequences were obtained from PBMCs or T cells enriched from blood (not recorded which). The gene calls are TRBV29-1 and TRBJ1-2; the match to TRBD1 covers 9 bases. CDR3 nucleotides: TGCAGCGTTCAACAGGGGGCGACTAACTATGGCTACACCTTC. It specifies CSVQQGATNYGYTF.